This T cell receptor (beta chain) was captured by sequencing in a study of cytomegalovirus exposure and HLA in healthy donors. The CDR3 spans 17 residues. Trimming stripped 0 bases from V and 11 bases from J, with 26 bases between. CDR1 SGHDT and CDR2 YYEEEE come from the germline V gene. PCR primers comprised 60 Vbeta and 13 Jbeta primers. Method: immunoSEQ multiplex PCR; TCRdb's copy keeps in-frame clones and lacks some. Of under 110,000 clones in the sample, roughly 80% were seen once. V and J are TRBV5-6 and TRBJ2-5, with D perhaps matching TRBD2 (6 bases). This TCR derives from a man aged 35-49 years in good health and CMV-seronegative. Sequenced input: PBMCs. The CDR3 spells CASSLATMGRVGREQYF. The CDR3 bases are TGTGCCAGCAGCTTGGCCACGATGGGCAGGGTGGGTCGGGAGCAGTACTTC.